The 19 T cell receptor beta chains presented below share a single source sample, sequenced in a study of spatial heterogeneity in lung cancer. Study conclusions and caveats: Mutation counts in tumors were tracked by counts of expanded intratumoral alpha and beta TCRs.

No antigen has been assigned to these receptors. TCRdb re-called the 5' RACE reads through MiXCR, storing one row per CDR3 protein. The data contain about 20,000 distinct CDR3 sequences, more than 15% of them singletons. Indicated time point: sample taken at primary tumor resection. The specimen comprised lung tumor tissue, sampled at surgery. The source is a female donor with early-stage non-small cell lung cancer.

J is TRBJ1-1 and V is TRBV11-2; D remains unclear. Germline V gene lookup returns CDR1 SGHAT and CDR2 FQNNGV. Trimming pared 2 bases from V and 7 bases from J, leaving 8 bases between. This CDR3 has 12 amino acids. The CDR3 nucleotides are TGTGCCAGCAGCTTACAGTATTTTGAAGCTTTCTTT. It specifies CASSLQYFEAFF.

This clonotype appeared a few times. The V gene is TRBV18, the J gene TRBJ2-4; 10 nucleotides agree with TRBD2. The CDR3 loop spans 14 amino acids. With 6 bases clipped from V and 8 bases from J, the junction kept 7 bases outside the gene matches. Germline assignment: CDR1 KGHSH and CDR2 LQKENI. The CDR3 DNA reads as TGTGCCAGCTCTCCAACTAGCGGGGTTGACATTCAGTACTTC. Its protein product is CASSPTSGVDIQYF.

This rearrangement joins TRBV29-1 to TRBJ2-7, with D unresolved. Germline V gene sequence: CDR1 SQVTM, CDR2 ANQGSEA. Deletions cut 4 bases from V and 0 bases from J, with 16 bases between. There are 15 residues in the CDR3. CDR3 coding DNA: TGCAGCGTTGCTTTTTGGGCGGTCGACTCCTACGAGCAGTACTTC. Protein: CSVAFWAVDSYEQYF.

At least ten counts were recorded for this clonotype. The CDR3 sequence is CASSTVPNEKLFF. The CDR3 DNA is TGCGCCAGCAGTACAGTGCCTAATGAAAAACTGTTTTTT. The chain employs TRBV4-1 and TRBJ1-4; D is unresolved. Trimming cost V 6 bases and J 3 bases, with 8 bases left between them. Germline CDR1 and CDR2: MGHRA and YSYEKL. The CDR3 covers 13 residues.

This clonotype was observed many times. The chain uses TRBV19 and TRBJ2-1, with D perhaps matching TRBD1 (6 bases). Germline V gene sequence: CDR1 LNHDA, CDR2 SQIVND (reference sequence). V lost 5 bases, J lost 0 bases, and 11 bases lay in between. The CDR3 covers 15 residues. The CDR3 loop is CASSPDRLSYNEQFF. In DNA, the CDR3 is TGTGCCAGTAGTCCCGACAGGCTCTCCTACAATGAGCAGTTCTTC.

This clonotype was seen many times. V and J are TRBV6-2 or TRBV6-3 and TRBJ2-7; D gene ambiguous. Germline CDR1 MNHEY, CDR2 SVGEGT. The CDR3 sequence is 12 residues long. V lost 6 bases and J 3 bases, leaving 9 bases between the germline ends. The CDR3 DNA is TGTGCCAGCAGCCAAGGCAGCTACGAGCAGTACTTC. Translated, it gives CASSQGSYEQYF.

The chain combines TRBV27 with TRBJ2-1; 9 nucleotides align to TRBD1. This CDR3 region has 16 residues. The J segment lost 7 bases and the V segment lost 4 bases, leaving 11 bases of the junction unmatched. In germline, CDR1 is MNHEY, CDR2 SMNVEV (reference sequence). The CDR3 here is CASSSLRDRVKNEQFF. CDR3 DNA sequence: TGTGCCAGCAGTTCCCTCCGGGACAGGGTGAAGAATGAGCAGTTCTTC.

The V and J genes are TRBV20-1 and TRBJ2-5, with 15 bases identical to TRBD2. V lost 3 bases and J lost 5; bases outside the gene matches: 10. CDR1 and CDR2 (germline): DFQATT, SNEGSKA (reference sequence). The CDR3 sequence is 17 residues long. The CDR3 nucleotides read TGCAGTGCTAGTGGGACTAGCGGGAGGCGGGGAGGGGAGACCCAGTACTTC. As protein: CSASGTSGRRGGETQYF.

The CDR3 is CASSFIGDEQFF. The CDR3 coding sequence is TGTGCCAGCAGCTTTATAGGGGATGAGCAGTTCTTC. The chain recombines TRBV7-2 with TRBJ2-1; TRBD1 is a possible D gene (5 bases). The V end lost 3 bases, the J end lost 8 bases, and 8 bases lay between the germline ends. The V gene's germline CDR1 is SGHTA and CDR2 FQGNSA. The CDR3 covers 12 residues.

This clonotype was counted only a few times. The chain couples TRBV18 to TRBJ2-7; D gene ambiguous. Germline lookup yields CDR1 KGHSH and CDR2 LQKENI. This CDR3 has 15 residues. The ends were cut back, 2 bases at V and 6 bases at J, with 17 bases in the middle. The CDR3 nucleotides read TGTGCCAGCTCACCAACGACGGCGGTAGGTAGCGAGCAGTACTTC. It encodes CASSPTTAVGSEQYF. Drawing the rest from reference TRBV18 and TRBJ2-7, the complete variable domain is NAGVMQNPRHLVRRRGQEARLRCSPMKGHSHVYWYRQLPEEGLKFMVYLQKENIIDESGMPKERFSAEFPKEGPSILRIQQVVRGDSAAYFCASSPTTAVGSEQYFGPGTRLTVT.

The sample holds many counts of this clonotype. The V gene is TRBV10-3, the J gene TRBJ2-4; 13 bases line up with TRBD2. The CDR3 loop spans 18 amino acids. The germline gives CDR1 ENHRY, CDR2 SYGVKD. V lost 8 bases, J lost 0 bases, and 10 bases stayed unmatched. The CDR3 DNA is TGTGCCATCGGAACTAGCGGGGGGGCCGAGGGAGCCAAAAACATTCAGTACTTC. It codes for CAIGTSGGAEGAKNIQYF.

There are many counts of this clonotype. V usage is TRBV15 and J usage is TRBJ2-2; D call uncertain. The CDR3 has 15 residues. V dropped 0 bases and J dropped 4 bases, with 9 bases sitting between them. The germline V gene encodes CDR1 LNHNV and CDR2 YYDKDF (reference sequence). The CDR3 coding sequence is TGTGCCACCAGCAGAGATGGGCGGATCACCGGGGAGCTGTTTTTT. This codes for CATSRDGRITGELFF.

In its sample, this clonotype ranks as medium-sized. The junction shows a germline mismatch at one end, possibly a read error. This chain joins TRBV4-2 and TRBJ2-7, with D uncertain. Germline V CDR1 and CDR2: LGHNA, YNFKEQ. The CDR3 is made up of 14 amino acids. CDR3 DNA: TGTGCCAGCAGCCAATCCAACGTGGCCTACGAGCGGTACTTC. It encodes CASSQSNVAYERYF.

This clonotype showed up just a few times. The V gene is TRBV20-1, the J gene TRBJ2-1, with 11 bases matching TRBD2. Per the germline V gene, CDR1 is DFQATT and CDR2 is SNEGSKA (reference sequence). The CDR3 has 15 amino acids. After removal of 5 bases from V and 8 bases from J, the junction contained 11 bases not matched to a gene. The CDR3 region has the DNA TGCAGTGCTTACCCGACTAGCGGGAACGACTATGAGCAGTTCTTC. As protein: CSAYPTSGNDYEQFF.

This clonotype was counted ten times or more. The genes are TRBV12-3 or TRBV12-4 and TRBJ2-2; 10 positions match TRBD1. There are 14 residues in the CDR3. J was trimmed by 5 bases and V by 9 bases; bases with no gene match: 6. CDR3: CASLGTGATGELFF. For the CDR3, the DNA is TGTGCCAGTCTCGGGACAGGGGCAACCGGGGAGCTGTTTTTT.

The chain employs TRBV29-1 and TRBJ1-1; maybe TRBD1 (6 bases). Germline V gene lookup returns CDR1 SQVTM and CDR2 ANQGSEA. V was shortened by 6 bases and J by 4 bases, with 12 bases between the two germline ends. CDR3 length equals 12 residues. The CDR3 is CSVDTGFTEAFF. CDR3 coding DNA: TGCAGCGTCGATACAGGGTTCACTGAAGCTTTCTTT.

This clonotype was seen repeatedly, ten times or more. The V gene is TRBV13, the J gene TRBJ1-1; 9 nucleotides match TRBD1. The CDR3 is made up of 12 amino acids. Germline V gives CDR1 PRHDT, CDR2 FYEKMQ (reference sequence). V dropped 8 bases and J dropped 5; count of bases not matched to a gene: 3. The CDR3 sequence: CASVDRGTEAFF. CDR3 sequence (DNA): TGTGCCAGCGTGGACAGGGGTACTGAAGCTTTCTTT.

This clonotype was recorded at least ten times. The chain recombines TRBV2 with TRBJ2-3, with 12 bases aligning to TRBD2. CDR3 length: 18 residues. With 7 bases clipped from V and 1 base from J, the junction kept 12 bases outside the gene matches. The germline V gene has CDR1 SNHLY and CDR2 FYNNEI. The CDR3 region is CASMVRLAGVGGTDTQYF. The CDR3 DNA is TGTGCCAGCATGGTCAGACTAGCGGGAGTGGGGGGCACAGATACGCAGTATTTT.

This rearrangement joins TRBV6-2 or TRBV6-3 to TRBJ2-1, with unresolved D. The length of the CDR3 is 12 residues. The germline V gene has CDR1 MNHEY and CDR2 SVGEGT. Trimming took off 2 bases at V and 10 bases at J, with 9 bases between the two ends. CDR3 amino acids: CASSYRAYEQFF. The CDR3 bases are TGTGCCAGCAGTTACAGGGCATACGAGCAGTTCTTC.